This entry features one T cell receptor (beta chain) sequence. What it recognizes is unknown. PCR involved 60 Vbeta and 13 Jbeta primers. Clones were read by immunoSEQ multiplex PCR, and TCRdb kept only the in-frame ones, dropping some. This table has approximately 110,000 clones, 74% appearing once. The sample is drawn from a study of cytomegalovirus exposure and HLA in healthy donors. Study background: Around 78 million unique TCR sequences came from HLA-typed donors in an early release.

The CDR3 has 17 residues. Germline V gene sequence: CDR1 SGHRS, CDR2 YFSETQ. The V and J ends lost 1 base and 4 bases, in that order; junction bases with no gene match: 9. Study-level results: TRBV6-2, TRBV6-3 and some other V segments were unresolvable in 87-base-pair reads. Most TCR sequences were seen very rarely across donors, but some public TCRs occurred in many. Previously analyzed data showed that most TCR beta V segments were productive at a frequency of about 87% or about 30%.

The source of this sequence is a man aged 45-60 years in good health and CMV-seropositive. The specimen was PBMCs. This chain links TRBV5-1 with TRBJ2-2; 8 bases are shared with TRBD2. In DNA, the CDR3 is TGCGCCAGCAGCTTGAACCAGCGGGAGTATTTCACCGGGGAGCTGTTTTTT. Amino acid sequence: CASSLNQREYFTGELFF.